This T cell receptor (beta chain) was documented in a study of control samples from healthy donors and cancer patients (dated by TCRdb to 2020 to 2021). The CDR3 goes from the cysteine to the phenylalanine over 12 residues. CDR3 DNA only is kept here, 36 bases in frame from base 1. The V and J ends are trimmed by 3 bases and 6 bases, leaving 8 bases between them. The protocol used for the library was the immunoSEQ multiplex PCR assay. Sourced from immuneACCESS, this table was stored by TCRdb with only in-frame sequences that have V and J called. A share of the clones is absent; for the studies checked, an unresolved V gene accounts for under half, and the remainder has no known explanation. The sample table shows fewer than 200,000 clones, and roughly 88% are seen once. The leading ten clones occupy over 4% of the sample. Remarks on this clone: No antigen is known for it. No quality values exist for individual bases; no much larger clone is one base distant.

Sequencing was carried out using blood. The V and J genes are TRBV12-3 or TRBV12-4 and TRBJ2-5; no D gene is confidently identified. This TCR was sampled from a woman aged 25-40 years in good health. The bases read TGTGCCAGCAGTTTTAGCTGGCAGACCCAGTACTTC. It codes for CASSFSWQTQYF.